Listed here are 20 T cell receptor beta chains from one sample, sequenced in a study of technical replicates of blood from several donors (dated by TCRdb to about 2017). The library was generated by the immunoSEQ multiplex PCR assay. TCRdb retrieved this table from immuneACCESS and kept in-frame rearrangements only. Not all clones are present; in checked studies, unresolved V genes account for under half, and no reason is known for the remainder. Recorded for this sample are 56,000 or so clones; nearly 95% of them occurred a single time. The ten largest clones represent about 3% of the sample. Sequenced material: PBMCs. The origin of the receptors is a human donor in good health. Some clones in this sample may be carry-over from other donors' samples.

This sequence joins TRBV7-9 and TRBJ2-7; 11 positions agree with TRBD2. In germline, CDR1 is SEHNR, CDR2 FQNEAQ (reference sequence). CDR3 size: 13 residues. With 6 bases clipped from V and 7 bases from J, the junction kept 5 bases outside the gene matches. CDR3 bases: TGTGCCAGCAGTAGTAGCGGGAGGGGAGAGCAGTACTTC. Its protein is CASSSSGRGEQYF.

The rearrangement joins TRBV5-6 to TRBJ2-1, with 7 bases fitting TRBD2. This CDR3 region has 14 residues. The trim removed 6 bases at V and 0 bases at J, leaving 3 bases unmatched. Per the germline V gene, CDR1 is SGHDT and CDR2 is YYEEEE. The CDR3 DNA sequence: TGTGCCAGCACGGGGGGAAGCTCCTACAATGAGCAGTTCTTC. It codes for CASTGGSSYNEQFF.

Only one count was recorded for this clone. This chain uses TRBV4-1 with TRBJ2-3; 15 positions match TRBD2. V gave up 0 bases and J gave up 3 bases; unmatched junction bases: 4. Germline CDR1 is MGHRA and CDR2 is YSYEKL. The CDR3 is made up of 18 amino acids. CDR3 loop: CASSQDRTSGRATDTQYF. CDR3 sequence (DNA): TGCGCCAGCAGCCAAGATAGGACTAGCGGGAGGGCGACAGATACGCAGTATTTT.

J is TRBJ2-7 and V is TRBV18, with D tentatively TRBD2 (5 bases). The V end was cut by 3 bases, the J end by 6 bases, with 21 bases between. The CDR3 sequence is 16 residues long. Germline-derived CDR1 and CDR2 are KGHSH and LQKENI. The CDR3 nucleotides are TGTGCCAGCTCACCTCAGGAACCACGGGCGGGTAGCGAGCAGTACTTC. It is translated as CASSPQEPRAGSEQYF. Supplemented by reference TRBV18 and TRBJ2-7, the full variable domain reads NAGVMQNPRHLVRRRGQEARLRCSPMKGHSHVYWYRQLPEEGLKFMVYLQKENIIDESGMPKERFSAEFPKEGPSILRIQQVVRGDSAAYFCASSPQEPRAGSEQYFGPGTRLTVT.

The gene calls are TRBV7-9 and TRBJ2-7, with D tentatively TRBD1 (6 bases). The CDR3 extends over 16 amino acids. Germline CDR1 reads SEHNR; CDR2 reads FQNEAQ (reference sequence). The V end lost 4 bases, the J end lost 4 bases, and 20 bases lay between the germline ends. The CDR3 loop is CASSSPPTGFAYEQYF. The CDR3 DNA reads TGTGCCAGCAGCTCCCCCCCAACAGGGTTTGCATACGAGCAGTACTTC.

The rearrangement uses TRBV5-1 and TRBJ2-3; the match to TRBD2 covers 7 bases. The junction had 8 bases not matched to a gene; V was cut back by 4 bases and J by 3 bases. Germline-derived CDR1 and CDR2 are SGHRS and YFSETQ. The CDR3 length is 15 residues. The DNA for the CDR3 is TGCGCCAGCAGCCCAGGACTAGTGGGGACAGATACGCAGTATTTT. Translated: CASSPGLVGTDTQYF.

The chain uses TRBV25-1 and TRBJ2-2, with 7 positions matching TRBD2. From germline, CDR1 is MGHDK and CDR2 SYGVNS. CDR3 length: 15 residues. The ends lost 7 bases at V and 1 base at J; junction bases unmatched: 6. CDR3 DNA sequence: TGTGCCAGCACTCCTTCTAGCGGGAACACCGGGGAGCTGTTTTTT. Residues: CASTPSSGNTGELFF.

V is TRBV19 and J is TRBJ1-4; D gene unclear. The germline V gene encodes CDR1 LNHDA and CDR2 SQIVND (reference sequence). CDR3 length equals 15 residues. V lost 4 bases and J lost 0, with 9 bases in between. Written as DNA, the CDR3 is TGTGCCAGTAGTAGGTCGGGTGCAACTAATGAAAAACTGTTTTTT. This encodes CASSRSGATNEKLFF.

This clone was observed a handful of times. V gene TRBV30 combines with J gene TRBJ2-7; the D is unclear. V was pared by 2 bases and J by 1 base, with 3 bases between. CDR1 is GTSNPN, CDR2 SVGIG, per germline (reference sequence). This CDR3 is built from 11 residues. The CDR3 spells CAWSQSYEQYF. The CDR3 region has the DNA TGTGCCTGGAGTCAGTCCTACGAGCAGTACTTC.

The CDR3 is CSARTGGEAFF. The CDR3 DNA reads as TGCAGTGCCCGGACAGGGGGTGAAGCTTTCTTT. This rearrangement joins TRBV20-1 to TRBJ1-1, with TRBD1 matching 10 bases. V lost 6 bases and J lost 7; bases outside the gene matches: 2. Germline CDR1 DFQATT, CDR2 SNEGSKA (reference sequence). There are 11 residues in the CDR3.

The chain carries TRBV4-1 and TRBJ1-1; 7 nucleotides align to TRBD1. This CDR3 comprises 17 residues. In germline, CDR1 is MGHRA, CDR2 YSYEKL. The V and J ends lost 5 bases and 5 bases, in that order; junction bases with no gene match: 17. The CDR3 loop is CASSRAGGRGPGTEAFF. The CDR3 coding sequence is TGCGCCAGCAGCAGAGCAGGGGGGCGGGGACCGGGAACTGAAGCTTTCTTT.

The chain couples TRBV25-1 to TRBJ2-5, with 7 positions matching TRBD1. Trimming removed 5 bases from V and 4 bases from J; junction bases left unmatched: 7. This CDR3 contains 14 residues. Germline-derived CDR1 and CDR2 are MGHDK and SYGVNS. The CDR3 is CASSSQGLRETQYF. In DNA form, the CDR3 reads TGTGCCAGCAGTTCACAGGGGTTACGAGAGACCCAGTACTTC.

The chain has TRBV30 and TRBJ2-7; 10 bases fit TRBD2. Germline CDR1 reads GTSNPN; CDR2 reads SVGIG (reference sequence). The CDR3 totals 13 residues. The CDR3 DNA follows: TGTGCTTCGAAGCTAGCGGGAGCGTACGAGCAGTACTTC. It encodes CASKLAGAYEQYF.

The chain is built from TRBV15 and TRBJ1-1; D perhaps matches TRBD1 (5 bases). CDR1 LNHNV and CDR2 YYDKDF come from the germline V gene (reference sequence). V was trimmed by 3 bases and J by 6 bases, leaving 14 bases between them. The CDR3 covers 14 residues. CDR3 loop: CATSRGGVGAEAFF. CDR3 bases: TGTGCCACCAGCAGGGGGGGGGTAGGCGCTGAAGCTTTCTTT.

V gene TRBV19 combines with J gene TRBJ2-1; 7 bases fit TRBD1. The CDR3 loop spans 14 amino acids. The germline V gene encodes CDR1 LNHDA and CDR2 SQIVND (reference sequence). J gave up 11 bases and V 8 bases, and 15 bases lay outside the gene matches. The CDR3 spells CASQSGQSNWQQFF. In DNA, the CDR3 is TGTGCCAGTCAGTCGGGACAGTCGAATTGGCAGCAGTTCTTC. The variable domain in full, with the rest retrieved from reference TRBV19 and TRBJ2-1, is DGGITQSPKYLFRKEGQNVTLSCEQNLNHDAMYWYRQDPGQGLRLIYYSQIVNDFQKGDIAEGYSVSREKKESFPLTVTSAQKNPTAFYLCASQSGQSNWQQFFGPGTRLTVL.

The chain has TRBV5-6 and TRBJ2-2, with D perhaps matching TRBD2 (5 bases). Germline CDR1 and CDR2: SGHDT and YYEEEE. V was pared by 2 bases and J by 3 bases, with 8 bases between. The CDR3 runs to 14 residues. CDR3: CASSFREYTGELFF. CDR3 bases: TGTGCCAGCAGCTTCCGGGAATACACCGGGGAGCTGTTTTTT.

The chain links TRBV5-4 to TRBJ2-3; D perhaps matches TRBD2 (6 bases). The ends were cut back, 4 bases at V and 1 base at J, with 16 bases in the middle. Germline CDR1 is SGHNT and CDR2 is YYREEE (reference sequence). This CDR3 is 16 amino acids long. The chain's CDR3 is CASSPGRSPGTDTQYF. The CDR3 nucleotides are TGTGCCAGCAGCCCTGGGAGGAGTCCGGGCACAGATACGCAGTATTTT.

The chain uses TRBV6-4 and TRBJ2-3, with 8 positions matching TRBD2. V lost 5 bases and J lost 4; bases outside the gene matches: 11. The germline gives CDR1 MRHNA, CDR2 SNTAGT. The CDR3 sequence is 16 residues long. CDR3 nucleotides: TGTGCCAGCAGTCCCGAAAGCGGGGGTTCCTCAGATACGCAGTATTTT. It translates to CASSPESGGSSDTQYF.

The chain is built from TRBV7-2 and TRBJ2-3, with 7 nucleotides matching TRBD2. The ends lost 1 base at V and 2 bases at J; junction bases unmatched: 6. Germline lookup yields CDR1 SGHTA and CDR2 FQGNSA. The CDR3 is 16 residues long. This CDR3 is CASSLVSSGYTDTQYF. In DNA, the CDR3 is TGTGCCAGCAGCTTAGTGTCTAGCGGATACACAGATACGCAGTATTTT.

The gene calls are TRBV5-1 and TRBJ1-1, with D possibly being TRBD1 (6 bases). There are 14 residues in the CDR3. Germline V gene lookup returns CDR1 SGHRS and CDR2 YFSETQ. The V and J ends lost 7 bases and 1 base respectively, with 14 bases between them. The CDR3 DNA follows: TGCGCCAGCGGTCCGGGACAACAGAACACTGAAGCTTTCTTT. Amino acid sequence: CASGPGQQNTEAFF.